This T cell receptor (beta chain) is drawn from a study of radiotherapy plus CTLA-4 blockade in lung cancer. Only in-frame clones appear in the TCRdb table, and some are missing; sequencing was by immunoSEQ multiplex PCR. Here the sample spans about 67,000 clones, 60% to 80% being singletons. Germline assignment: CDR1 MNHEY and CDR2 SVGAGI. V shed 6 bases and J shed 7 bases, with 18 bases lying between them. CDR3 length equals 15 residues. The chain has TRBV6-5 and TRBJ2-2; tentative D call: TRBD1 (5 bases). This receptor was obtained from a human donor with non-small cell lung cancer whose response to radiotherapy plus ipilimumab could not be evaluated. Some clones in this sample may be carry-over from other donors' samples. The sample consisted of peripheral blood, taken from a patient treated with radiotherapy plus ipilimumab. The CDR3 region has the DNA TGTGCCAGCAGCCCCGCTCTCAGGGTCGGCGGGGAGCTGTTTTTT. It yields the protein CASSPALRVGGELFF.